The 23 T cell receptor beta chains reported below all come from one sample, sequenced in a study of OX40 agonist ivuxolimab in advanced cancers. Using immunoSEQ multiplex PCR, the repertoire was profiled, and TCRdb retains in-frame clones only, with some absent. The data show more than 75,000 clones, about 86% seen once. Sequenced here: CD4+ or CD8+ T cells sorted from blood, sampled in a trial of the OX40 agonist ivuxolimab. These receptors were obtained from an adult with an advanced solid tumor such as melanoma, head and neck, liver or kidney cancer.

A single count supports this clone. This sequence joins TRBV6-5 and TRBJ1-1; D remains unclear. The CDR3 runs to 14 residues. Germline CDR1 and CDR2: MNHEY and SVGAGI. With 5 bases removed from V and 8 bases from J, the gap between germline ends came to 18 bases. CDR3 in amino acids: CASSPLQNIYEAFF. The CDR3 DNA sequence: TGTGCCAGCAGTCCCCTACAGAATATTTACGAAGCTTTCTTT.

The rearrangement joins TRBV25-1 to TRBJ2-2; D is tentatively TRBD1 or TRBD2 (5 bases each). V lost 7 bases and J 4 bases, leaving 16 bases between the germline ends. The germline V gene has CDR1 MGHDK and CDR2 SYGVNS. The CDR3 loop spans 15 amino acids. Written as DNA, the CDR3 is TGTGCCAGCACCAAGCCAGGGACGGGCACCGGGGAGCTGTTTTTT. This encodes CASTKPGTGTGELFF.

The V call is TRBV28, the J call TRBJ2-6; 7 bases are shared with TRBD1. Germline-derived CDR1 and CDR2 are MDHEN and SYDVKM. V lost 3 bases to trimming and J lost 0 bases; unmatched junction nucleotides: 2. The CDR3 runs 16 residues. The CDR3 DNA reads TGTGCCAGCAGTTTTCGGACAGGCTCTGGGGCCAACGTCCTGACTTTC. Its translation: CASSFRTGSGANVLTF.

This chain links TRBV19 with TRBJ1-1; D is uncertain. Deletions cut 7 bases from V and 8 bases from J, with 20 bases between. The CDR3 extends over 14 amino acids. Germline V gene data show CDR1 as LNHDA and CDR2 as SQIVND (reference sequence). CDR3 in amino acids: CASKSGTKSTEAFF. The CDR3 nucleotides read TGTGCCAGTAAGTCAGGAACAAAATCTACCGAAGCTTTCTTT.

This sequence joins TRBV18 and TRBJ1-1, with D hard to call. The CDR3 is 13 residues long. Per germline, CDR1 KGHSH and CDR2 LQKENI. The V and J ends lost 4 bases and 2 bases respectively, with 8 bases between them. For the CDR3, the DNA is TGTGCCAGCTCACTCGTTATAAACACTGAAGCTTTCTTT. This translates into CASSLVINTEAFF.

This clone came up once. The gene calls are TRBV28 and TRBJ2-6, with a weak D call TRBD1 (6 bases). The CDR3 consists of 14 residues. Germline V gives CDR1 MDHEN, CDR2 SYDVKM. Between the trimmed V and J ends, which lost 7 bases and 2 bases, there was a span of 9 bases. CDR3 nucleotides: TGTGCCAGCACCCACAGGGCTGGGGCCAACGTCCTGACTTTC. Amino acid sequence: CASTHRAGANVLTF.

This CDR3 reads CASSLSGQARNSPLHF. CDR3 bases: TGCGCCAGCAGCCTAAGTGGACAGGCCAGGAATTCACCCCTCCACTTT. V and J are TRBV5-1 and TRBJ1-6, with 7 bases that match TRBD1. Trimming removed 4 bases from V and 7 bases from J; junction bases left unmatched: 11. CDR1 is SGHRS, CDR2 YFSETQ, per germline. The CDR3 is 16 amino acids.

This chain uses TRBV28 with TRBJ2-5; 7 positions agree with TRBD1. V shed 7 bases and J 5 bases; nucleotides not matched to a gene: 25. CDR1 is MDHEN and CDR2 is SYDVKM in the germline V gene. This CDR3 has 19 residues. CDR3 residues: CASTPTGTSSGQRAETQYF. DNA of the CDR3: TGTGCCAGCACCCCGACAGGGACGTCGTCGGGGCAAAGAGCGGAGACCCAGTACTTC.

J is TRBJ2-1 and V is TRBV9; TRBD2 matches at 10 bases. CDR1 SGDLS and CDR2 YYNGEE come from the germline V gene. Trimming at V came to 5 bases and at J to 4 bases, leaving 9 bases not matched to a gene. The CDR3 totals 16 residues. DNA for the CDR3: TGTGCCAGCAGAGCTAGCGGGGGCTCCTCTTACAATGAGCAGTTCTTC. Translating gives CASRASGGSSYNEQFF.

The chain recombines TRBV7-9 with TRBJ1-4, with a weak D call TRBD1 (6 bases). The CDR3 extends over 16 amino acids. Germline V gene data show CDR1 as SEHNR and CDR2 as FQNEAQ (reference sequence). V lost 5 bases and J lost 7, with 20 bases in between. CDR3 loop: CASSAHAGGAGEKLFF. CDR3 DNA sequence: TGTGCCAGCAGCGCTCATGCTGGGGGCGCGGGTGAAAAACTGTTTTTT.

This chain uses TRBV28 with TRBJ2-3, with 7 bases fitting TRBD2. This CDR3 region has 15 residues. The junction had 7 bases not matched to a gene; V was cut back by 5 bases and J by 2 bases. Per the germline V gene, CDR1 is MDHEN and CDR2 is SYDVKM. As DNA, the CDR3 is TGTGCCAGCAGTGCCCAGCGGGAATACACAGATACGCAGTATTTT. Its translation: CASSAQREYTDTQYF.

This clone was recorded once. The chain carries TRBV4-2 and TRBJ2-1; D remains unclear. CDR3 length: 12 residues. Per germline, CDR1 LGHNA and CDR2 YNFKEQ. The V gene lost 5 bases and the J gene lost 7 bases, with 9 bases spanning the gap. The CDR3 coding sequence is TGTGCCAGCAGCTTCGAGCGTAATGAGCAGTTCTTC. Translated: CASSFERNEQFF.

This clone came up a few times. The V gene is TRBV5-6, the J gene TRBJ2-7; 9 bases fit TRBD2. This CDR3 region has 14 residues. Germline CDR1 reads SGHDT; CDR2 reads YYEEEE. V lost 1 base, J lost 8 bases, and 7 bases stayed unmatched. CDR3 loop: CASSLPASGIQQYF. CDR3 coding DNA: TGTGCCAGCAGCTTGCCGGCTAGCGGGATCCAGCAGTACTTC. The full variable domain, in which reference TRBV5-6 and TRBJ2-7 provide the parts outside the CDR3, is DAGVTQSPTHLIKTRGQQVTLRCSPKSGHDTVSWYQQALGQGPQFIFQYYEEEERQRGNFPDRFSGHQFPNYSSELNVNALLLGDSALYLCASSLPASGIQQYFGPGTRLTVT.

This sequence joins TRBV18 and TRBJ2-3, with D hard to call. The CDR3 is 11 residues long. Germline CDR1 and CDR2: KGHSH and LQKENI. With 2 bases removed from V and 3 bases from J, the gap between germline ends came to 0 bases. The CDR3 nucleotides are TGTGCCAGCTCACCAACAGATACGCAGTATTTT. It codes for CASSPTDTQYF.

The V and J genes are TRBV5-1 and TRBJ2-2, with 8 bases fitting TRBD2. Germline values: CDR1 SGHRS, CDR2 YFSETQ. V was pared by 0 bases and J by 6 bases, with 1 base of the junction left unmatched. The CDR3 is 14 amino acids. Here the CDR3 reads CASSLGREAGELFF. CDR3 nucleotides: TGCGCCAGCAGCTTGGGGCGGGAGGCCGGGGAGCTGTTTTTT.

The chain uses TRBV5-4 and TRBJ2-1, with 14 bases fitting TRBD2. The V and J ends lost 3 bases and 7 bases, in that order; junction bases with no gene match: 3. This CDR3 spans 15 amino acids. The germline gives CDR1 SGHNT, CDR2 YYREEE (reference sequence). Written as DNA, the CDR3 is TGTGCCAGCAGCTGGGGGACTAGCGGGGGTAATGAGCAGTTCTTC. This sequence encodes CASSWGTSGGNEQFF.

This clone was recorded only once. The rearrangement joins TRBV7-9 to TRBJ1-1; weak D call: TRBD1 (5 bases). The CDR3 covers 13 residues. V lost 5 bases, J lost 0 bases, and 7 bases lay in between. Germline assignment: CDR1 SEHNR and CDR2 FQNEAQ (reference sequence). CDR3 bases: TGTGCCAGCAGCAGGGGCATGAACACTGAAGCTTTCTTT. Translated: CASSRGMNTEAFF.

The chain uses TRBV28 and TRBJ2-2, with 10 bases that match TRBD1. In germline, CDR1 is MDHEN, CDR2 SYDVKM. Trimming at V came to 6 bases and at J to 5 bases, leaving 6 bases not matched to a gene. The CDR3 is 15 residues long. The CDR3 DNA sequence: TGTGCCAGCAGGCGACAGGGGGCGCGAACCGGGGAGCTGTTTTTT. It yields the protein CASRRQGARTGELFF.

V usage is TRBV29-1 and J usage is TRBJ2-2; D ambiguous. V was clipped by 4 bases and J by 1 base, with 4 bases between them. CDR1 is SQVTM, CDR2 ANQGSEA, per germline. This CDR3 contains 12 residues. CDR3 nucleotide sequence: TGCAGCGTTGGCCAGAACACCGGGGAGCTGTTTTTT. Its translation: CSVGQNTGELFF.

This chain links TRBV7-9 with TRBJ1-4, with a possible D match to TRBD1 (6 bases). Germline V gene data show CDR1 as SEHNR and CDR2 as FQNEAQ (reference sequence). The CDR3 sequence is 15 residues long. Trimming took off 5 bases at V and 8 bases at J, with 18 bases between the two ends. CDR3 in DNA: TGTGCCAGCAGCCGTGAGGGGGATCGAGGCGAAAAACTGTTTTTT. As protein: CASSREGDRGEKLFF.

The CDR3 region has the DNA TGTGCCAGCAGTTATTGGGGGAACACCGGGGAGCTGTTTTTT. Translation: CASSYWGNTGELFF. The V call is TRBV28, the J call TRBJ2-2; D unresolved. The CDR3 has 14 amino acids. Germline V lookup: CDR1 MDHEN, CDR2 SYDVKM. V was trimmed by 4 bases and J by 1 base, leaving 7 bases between them.

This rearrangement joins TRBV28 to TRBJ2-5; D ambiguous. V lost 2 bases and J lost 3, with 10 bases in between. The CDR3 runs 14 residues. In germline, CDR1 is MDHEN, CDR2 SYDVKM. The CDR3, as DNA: TGTGCCAGCAGTTTAGCGATAGGAAAAGAGACCCAGTACTTC. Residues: CASSLAIGKETQYF.

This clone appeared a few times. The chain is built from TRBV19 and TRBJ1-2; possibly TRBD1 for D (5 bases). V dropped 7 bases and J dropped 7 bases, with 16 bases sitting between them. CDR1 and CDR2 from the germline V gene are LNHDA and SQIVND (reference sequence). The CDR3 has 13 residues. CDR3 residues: CASNYGRVGGYTF. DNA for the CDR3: TGTGCCAGTAATTACGGCAGGGTAGGTGGCTACACCTTC.